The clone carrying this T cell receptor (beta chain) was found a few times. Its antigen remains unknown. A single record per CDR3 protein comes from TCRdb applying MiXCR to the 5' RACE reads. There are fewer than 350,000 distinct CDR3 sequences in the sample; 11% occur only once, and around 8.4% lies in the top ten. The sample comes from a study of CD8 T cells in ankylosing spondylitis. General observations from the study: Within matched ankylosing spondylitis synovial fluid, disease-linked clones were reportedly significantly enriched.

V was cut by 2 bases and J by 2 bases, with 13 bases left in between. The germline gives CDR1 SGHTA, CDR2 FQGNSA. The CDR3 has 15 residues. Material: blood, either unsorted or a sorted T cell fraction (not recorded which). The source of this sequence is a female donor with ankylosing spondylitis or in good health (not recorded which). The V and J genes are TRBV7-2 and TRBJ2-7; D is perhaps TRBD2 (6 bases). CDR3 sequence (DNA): TGTGCCAGCAGCTTATTGTGGGACTCGGCCTACGAGCAGTACTTC. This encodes CASSLLWDSAYEQYF.